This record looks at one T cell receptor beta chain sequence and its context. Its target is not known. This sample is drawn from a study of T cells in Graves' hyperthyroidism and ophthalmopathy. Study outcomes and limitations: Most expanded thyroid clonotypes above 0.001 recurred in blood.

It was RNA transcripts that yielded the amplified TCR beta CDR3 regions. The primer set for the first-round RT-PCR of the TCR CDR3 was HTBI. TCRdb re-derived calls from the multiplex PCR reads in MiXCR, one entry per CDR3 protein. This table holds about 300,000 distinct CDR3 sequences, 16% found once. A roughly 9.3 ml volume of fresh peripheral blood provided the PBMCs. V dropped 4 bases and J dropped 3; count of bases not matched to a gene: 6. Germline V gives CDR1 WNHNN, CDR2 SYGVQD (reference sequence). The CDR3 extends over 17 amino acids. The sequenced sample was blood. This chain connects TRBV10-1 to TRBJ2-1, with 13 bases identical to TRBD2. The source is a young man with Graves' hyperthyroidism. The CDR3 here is CASSVYRLAGGYNEQFF. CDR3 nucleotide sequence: TGCGCCAGCAGTGTATACCGACTAGCGGGAGGCTACAATGAGCAGTTCTTC.